Listed below are T cell receptor beta chains from one sample, sequenced in a study of early T cells in non-severe SARS-CoV-2 infection. TCRdb re-analysed the 5' RACE reads in MiXCR, keeping a single row per CDR3 protein. The sample shows tens of thousands of distinct CDR3 sequences, around 12% of them seen only once. Source: whole blood, taken at baseline. These receptors originate from an adult who was a healthcare worker with PCR-confirmed SARS-CoV-2 infection or an uninfected control (not recorded which). CDR3s include the opening cysteine and the closing phenylalanine or tryptophan. The order of the fields is D gene, V gene, J gene, CDR3 length, clone size, CDR3 DNA, CDR3 protein. D genes are given only for firm matches. The listing skips clone size in some rows; elsewhere it reads once, few, many or a size class.

d_call: -; v_call: TRBV12-3/TRBV12-4; j_call: TRBJ1-5; cdr3_length: 13; clone_size: many; cdr3_nt: TGTGCCAGCAGAAAGGACAGACACGAGCCCCAGCATTTT; cdr3_aa: CASRKDRHEPQHF
d_call: -; v_call: TRBV11-2; j_call: TRBJ2-7; cdr3_length: 13; clone_size: few; cdr3_nt: TGTGCCAGCAGCTTAGGTATGCGATACGAGCAGTACTTC; cdr3_aa: CASSLGMRYEQYF
d_call: -; v_call: TRBV6-5; j_call: TRBJ1-2; cdr3_length: 13; clone_size: medium-sized; cdr3_nt: TGTGCCAGTCATGCATCCGGGTTGCGGGGCTACACCTTC; cdr3_aa: CASHASGLRGYTF
d_call: -; v_call: TRBV10-1; j_call: TRBJ1-6; cdr3_length: 15; clone_size: -; cdr3_nt: TGCGCCAGCAGCTCCGACGTCGGGGCTAATTCACCCCTCCACTTT; cdr3_aa: CASSSDVGANSPLHF
d_call: TRBD2; v_call: TRBV6-5; j_call: TRBJ2-2; cdr3_length: 16; clone_size: -; cdr3_nt: TGTGCCAGCAGTTACTCGCCTAGCGGGAGTACCGGGGAGCTGTTTTTT; cdr3_aa: CASSYSPSGSTGELFF
d_call: TRBD2; v_call: TRBV11-3; j_call: TRBJ2-1; cdr3_length: 16; clone_size: few; cdr3_nt: TGTGCCAGCAGCAAAGAAGGCGGGAGCTCCTACAATGAGCAGTTCTTC; cdr3_aa: CASSKEGGSSYNEQFF
d_call: -; v_call: TRBV10-3; j_call: TRBJ1-1; cdr3_length: 11; clone_size: -; cdr3_nt: TGTGCCATCAGCCAGGACACTGAAGCTTTCTTT; cdr3_aa: CAISQDTEAFF
d_call: -; v_call: TRBV19; j_call: TRBJ2-6; cdr3_length: 12; clone_size: few; cdr3_nt: TGTGCCAGTGGGATTGGGGCCAACGTCCTGACTTTC; cdr3_aa: CASGIGANVLTF
d_call: -; v_call: TRBV5-5; j_call: TRBJ2-7; cdr3_length: 13; clone_size: few; cdr3_nt: TGTGCCAGCAGCTCGGCCGGGGGCTACGAGCAGTACTTC; cdr3_aa: CASSSAGGYEQYF
d_call: TRBD2; v_call: TRBV20-1; j_call: TRBJ2-1; cdr3_length: 14; clone_size: -; cdr3_nt: TGCAGTGCTAGAGACCCAGCGGGAGGTTACGAACAGTTCTTC; cdr3_aa: CSARDPAGGYEQFF
d_call: -; v_call: TRBV5-5; j_call: TRBJ2-1; cdr3_length: 14; clone_size: -; cdr3_nt: TGTGCCAGCAGCGTTGGGACTGCAGAAGCGATTCAGTTCTTC; cdr3_aa: CASSVGTAEAIQFF
d_call: -; v_call: TRBV20-1; j_call: TRBJ2-5; cdr3_length: 16; clone_size: few; cdr3_nt: TGCAGTGCTAGACCACTGCCCTCCGCGGGAATAGAGACCCAGTACTTC; cdr3_aa: CSARPLPSAGIETQYF
d_call: -; v_call: TRBV7-6; j_call: TRBJ1-1; cdr3_length: 13; clone_size: many; cdr3_nt: TGTGCCAGCAGCTTATCAAGGGCGACTGAAGCTTTCTTT; cdr3_aa: CASSLSRATEAFF
d_call: -; v_call: TRBV11-2; j_call: TRBJ2-4; cdr3_length: 14; clone_size: many; cdr3_nt: TGTGCCAGCAGCTTAGAACTAGGAGGGAACATTCAGTACTTC; cdr3_aa: CASSLELGGNIQYF
d_call: -; v_call: TRBV28; j_call: TRBJ2-7; cdr3_length: 14; clone_size: many; cdr3_nt: TGTGCCAGCAGTATTCCCTGGGGGAATTACGAGCAGTACTTC; cdr3_aa: CASSIPWGNYEQYF
d_call: -; v_call: TRBV28; j_call: TRBJ1-2; cdr3_length: 14; clone_size: many; cdr3_nt: TGTGCCAGCAGTGAGAGGGCAGGACAATATGGCTACACCTTC; cdr3_aa: CASSERAGQYGYTF
d_call: TRBD2; v_call: TRBV7-8; j_call: TRBJ2-1; cdr3_length: 13; clone_size: few; cdr3_nt: TGTGCCAGCAGCACCGTCCTAGCGGGGGAGCAGTTCTTC; cdr3_aa: CASSTVLAGEQFF
d_call: -; v_call: TRBV7-9; j_call: TRBJ2-3; cdr3_length: 10; clone_size: few; cdr3_nt: TGTGCCAGCAGCTCGACCACGCAGTATTTT; cdr3_aa: CASSSTTQYF
d_call: TRBD2; v_call: TRBV20-1; j_call: TRBJ2-3; cdr3_length: 16; clone_size: many; cdr3_nt: TGCAGTGCTAGAGATCATCAAGCGGGAGACACAGATACGCAGTATTTT; cdr3_aa: CSARDHQAGDTDTQYF
d_call: -; v_call: TRBV28; j_call: TRBJ2-7; cdr3_length: 14; clone_size: -; cdr3_nt: TGTGCCAGCCTCGGCGATCAATTGACCTACGAGCAGTACTTC; cdr3_aa: CASLGDQLTYEQYF
d_call: -; v_call: TRBV5-5; j_call: TRBJ2-1; cdr3_length: 15; clone_size: few; cdr3_nt: TGTGCCAGCAGCTTGTACAGGAGCTCCTACAATGAGCAGTTCTTC; cdr3_aa: CASSLYRSSYNEQFF
d_call: -; v_call: TRBV20-1; j_call: TRBJ1-1; cdr3_length: 14; clone_size: -; cdr3_nt: TGCAGTGCTGGGGGGCAGGCTACAAACACTGAAGCTTTCTTT; cdr3_aa: CSAGGQATNTEAFF
d_call: -; v_call: TRBV4-3; j_call: TRBJ1-6; cdr3_length: 17; clone_size: few; cdr3_nt: TGCGCCAGCAGCCAAGAATCGGGTGGGACGTCTCATTCACCCCTCCACTTT; cdr3_aa: CASSQESGGTSHSPLHF
d_call: -; v_call: TRBV10-1; j_call: TRBJ1-5; cdr3_length: 13; clone_size: few; cdr3_nt: TGCGCCAGCAGTGATGTTGGCAATCAGCCCCAGCATTTT; cdr3_aa: CASSDVGNQPQHF
d_call: -; v_call: TRBV7-6; j_call: TRBJ2-7; cdr3_length: 12; clone_size: -; cdr3_nt: TGTGCCAGCAGTCTACAGGGAGCTCGGCAGTACTTC; cdr3_aa: CASSLQGARQYF
d_call: TRBD1; v_call: TRBV28; j_call: TRBJ2-3; cdr3_length: 15; clone_size: -; cdr3_nt: TGTGCCAGCAGTTCGAGACAGGGCGGCACAGATACGCAGTATTTT; cdr3_aa: CASSSRQGGTDTQYF
d_call: -; v_call: TRBV5-5; j_call: TRBJ1-2; cdr3_length: 14; clone_size: few; cdr3_nt: TGTGCCAGCAGCTTGGGGACAGCTAACTATGGCTACACCTTC; cdr3_aa: CASSLGTANYGYTF
d_call: TRBD1; v_call: TRBV12-3/TRBV12-4; j_call: TRBJ1-2; cdr3_length: 14; clone_size: many; cdr3_nt: TGTGCCAGCAGCGAAAACAGGGGCATCTATGGCTACACCTTC; cdr3_aa: CASSENRGIYGYTF
d_call: TRBD1; v_call: TRBV6-2/TRBV6-3; j_call: TRBJ2-1; cdr3_length: 16; clone_size: -; cdr3_nt: TGTGCCAGCAGCCGCCTCGGACAGGGTGCCTACAATGAGCAGTTCTTC; cdr3_aa: CASSRLGQGAYNEQFF
d_call: -; v_call: TRBV7-9; j_call: TRBJ2-7; cdr3_length: 13; clone_size: few; cdr3_nt: TGTGCCAGCAGCCTGCAAGATCCGAACGAGCAGTACTTC; cdr3_aa: CASSLQDPNEQYF
d_call: TRBD1; v_call: TRBV6-1; j_call: TRBJ1-1; cdr3_length: 15; clone_size: -; cdr3_nt: TGTGCCAGCAGTCAAGTACAGGGGTCGGGCACTGAAGCTTTCTTT; cdr3_aa: CASSQVQGSGTEAFF
d_call: TRBD1; v_call: TRBV28; j_call: TRBJ1-2; cdr3_length: 15; clone_size: few; cdr3_nt: TGTGCCAGCAAAAAGCGGGACAGGATTAACTATGGCTACACCTTC; cdr3_aa: CASKKRDRINYGYTF
d_call: TRBD2; v_call: TRBV7-3; j_call: TRBJ2-1; cdr3_length: 15; clone_size: many; cdr3_nt: TGTGCCAGCAGCATTACTAGCGGGGGCCTGAATGAGCAGTTCTTC; cdr3_aa: CASSITSGGLNEQFF
d_call: -; v_call: TRBV12-3/TRBV12-4; j_call: TRBJ1-6; cdr3_length: 15; clone_size: few; cdr3_nt: TGTGCCAGCAGCTCCGGAAGCTCCTATAATTCACCCCTCCACTTT; cdr3_aa: CASSSGSSYNSPLHF
d_call: -; v_call: TRBV20-1; j_call: TRBJ2-1; cdr3_length: 13; clone_size: -; cdr3_nt: TGCAGTGGAATAGCCGGCGACCACAATGAACAGTTCTTC; cdr3_aa: CSGIAGDHNEQFF
d_call: TRBD2; v_call: TRBV28; j_call: TRBJ2-3; cdr3_length: 14; clone_size: few; cdr3_nt: TGTGCCAGCAGTAATAGCGGGAGCACAGATACGCAGTATTTT; cdr3_aa: CASSNSGSTDTQYF
d_call: -; v_call: TRBV4-1; j_call: TRBJ1-6; cdr3_length: 16; clone_size: few; cdr3_nt: TGCGCCAGCAGCCAAGTGGCCGGGACGCGGAATTCACCCCTCCACTTT; cdr3_aa: CASSQVAGTRNSPLHF
d_call: TRBD2; v_call: TRBV7-2; j_call: TRBJ2-1; cdr3_length: 18; clone_size: -; cdr3_nt: TGTGCCAGCAGCTACCGTGTTCGGGCTAGCGGGAGAGACAGAGAGCAGTTCTTC; cdr3_aa: CASSYRVRASGRDREQFF
d_call: TRBD1; v_call: TRBV4-3; j_call: TRBJ2-3; cdr3_length: 16; clone_size: many; cdr3_nt: TGCGCCAGCAGCCCGTTTGGACAGGGTAATTCAGATACGCAGTATTTT; cdr3_aa: CASSPFGQGNSDTQYF
d_call: TRBD1; v_call: TRBV20-1; j_call: TRBJ2-7; cdr3_length: 11; clone_size: few; cdr3_nt: TGCAGTGGTCGACAGGGCTACGAGCAGTACTTC; cdr3_aa: CSGRQGYEQYF
d_call: -; v_call: TRBV3-1; j_call: TRBJ2-1; cdr3_length: 16; clone_size: -; cdr3_nt: TGTGCCAGCAGCCACTCGCCCGGTCCCTCCTACAATGAGCAGTTCTTC; cdr3_aa: CASSHSPGPSYNEQFF
d_call: -; v_call: TRBV7-9; j_call: TRBJ2-7; cdr3_length: 14; clone_size: -; cdr3_nt: TGTGCCAGCAGCTTATTGGACACCCACTACGAGCAGTACTTC; cdr3_aa: CASSLLDTHYEQYF
d_call: TRBD2; v_call: TRBV20-1; j_call: TRBJ2-2; cdr3_length: 15; clone_size: -; cdr3_nt: TGCAGTGCCCCCCGCGGGGGGCAAAGGACCGGGGAGCTGTTTTTT; cdr3_aa: CSAPRGGQRTGELFF
d_call: TRBD1; v_call: TRBV7-8; j_call: TRBJ2-7; cdr3_length: 13; clone_size: -; cdr3_nt: TGTGCCAGCAGCCGACAGGGTTTGGACGAGCAGTACTTC; cdr3_aa: CASSRQGLDEQYF
d_call: -; v_call: TRBV11-3; j_call: TRBJ1-3; cdr3_length: 11; clone_size: -; cdr3_nt: TGTGCCAGCAGCCGTCAGAACACCATATATTTT; cdr3_aa: CASSRQNTIYF
d_call: TRBD2; v_call: TRBV15; j_call: TRBJ2-3; cdr3_length: 16; clone_size: few; cdr3_nt: TGTGCCACCAGCAGAGTGGGAGGGTCCCTCTCGGATACGCAGTATTTT; cdr3_aa: CATSRVGGSLSDTQYF
d_call: -; v_call: TRBV3-1; j_call: TRBJ2-3; cdr3_length: 13; clone_size: once; cdr3_nt: TGTGCCAGCAGCCAAGTGCCCGGCGATACGCAGTATTTT; cdr3_aa: CASSQVPGDTQYF
d_call: -; v_call: TRBV14; j_call: TRBJ2-7; cdr3_length: 14; clone_size: -; cdr3_nt: TGTGCCAGCAGCCACGGTAGTTGGCCCTACGAGCAGTACTTC; cdr3_aa: CASSHGSWPYEQYF
d_call: TRBD2; v_call: TRBV14; j_call: TRBJ2-7; cdr3_length: 13; clone_size: -; cdr3_nt: TGTGCCAGCTTTCTAGCGGGAGCGTACGAGCAGTACTTC; cdr3_aa: CASFLAGAYEQYF
d_call: -; v_call: TRBV24-1; j_call: TRBJ2-2; cdr3_length: 15; clone_size: few; cdr3_nt: TGTGCCACCAGTGATTTGCAACGGGACACCGGGGAGCTGTTTTTT; cdr3_aa: CATSDLQRDTGELFF
d_call: -; v_call: TRBV6-2/TRBV6-3; j_call: TRBJ2-6; cdr3_length: 15; clone_size: -; cdr3_nt: TGTGCCAGCAGTTCGGATCAGCCTGGGGCCAACGTCCTGACTTTC; cdr3_aa: CASSSDQPGANVLTF
d_call: -; v_call: TRBV2; j_call: TRBJ1-2; cdr3_length: 14; clone_size: many; cdr3_nt: TGTGCCAGCAGCGCACAGGTTACTAACTATGGCTACACCTTC; cdr3_aa: CASSAQVTNYGYTF
d_call: -; v_call: TRBV28; j_call: TRBJ1-1; cdr3_length: 10; clone_size: -; cdr3_nt: TGTGCCAGCAAGCGGGAAACAGCTTTCTTT; cdr3_aa: CASKRETAFF
d_call: -; v_call: TRBV7-2; j_call: TRBJ1-6; cdr3_length: 13; clone_size: few; cdr3_nt: TGTGCCAGCAGCTTAGTAGGGGAGACACCCCTCCACTTT; cdr3_aa: CASSLVGETPLHF
d_call: -; v_call: TRBV29-1; j_call: TRBJ1-1; cdr3_length: 10; clone_size: -; cdr3_nt: TGCGGGTACCGGGACACTGAAGCTTTCTTT; cdr3_aa: CGYRDTEAFF
d_call: TRBD2; v_call: TRBV7-8; j_call: TRBJ2-1; cdr3_length: 15; clone_size: -; cdr3_nt: TGTGCCAGCAGCCGCACTAGCGGGAGTTTGAATGAGCAGTTCTTC; cdr3_aa: CASSRTSGSLNEQFF